This paragraph covers one T cell receptor beta chain sequence. Its matching antigen is unknown. The sample originates from a study of chemoradiotherapy in HPV16-positive cancers. In the study overall: Functional T-cell assays on a couple of HPV16-positive patients' cells defined candidate HPV-specific clones and common TCR motifs.

Sequenced by immunoSEQ multiplex PCR; TCRdb stores in-frame clones only, minus some. The sample gives about 12,000 clones, roughly nine tenths of which show up once; about a fifth is in the top ten. Repertoires were sampled repeatedly during chemoradiotherapy. Germline V gene sequence: CDR1 SGHTA, CDR2 FQGNSA. Trimming took off 2 bases at V and 0 bases at J, with 8 bases between the two ends. The CDR3 extends over 15 amino acids. Study findings and constraints: HPV-responsive T-cell expansion during chemoradiotherapy was linked to improved recurrence-free survival in HPV16-positive patients.

This chain joins TRBV7-2 and TRBJ1-3; D is unresolved. Sample: blood, taken from a patient who underwent chemoradiotherapy. This receptor was obtained from a human donor with HPV-associated anogenital cancer. Here the CDR3 reads CASSLRDSSGNTIYF. For the CDR3, the DNA is TGTGCCAGCAGCTTAAGGGATAGCTCTGGAAACACCATATATTTT.